This T cell receptor (beta chain) appears in the sequencing data of a study of T cells in Graves' hyperthyroidism and ophthalmopathy. Study information: Peripheral blood was taken when the disease was first diagnosed, before any treatment began.

The germline V gene encodes CDR1 SEHNR and CDR2 FQNEAQ (reference sequence). The CDR3 is 11 amino acids. V lost 9 bases to trimming and J lost 8 bases, with 13 bases between them. 10 ml fresh peripheral blood yielded the PBMCs. Using RNA transcripts as the source, TCR beta CDR3 regions were amplified. Initially, a first-round RT-PCR of the TCR CDR3 employed the HTBI primer set. TCRdb called the multiplex PCR reads again in MiXCR, with one record for every CDR3 protein. The sample includes 300,000 to 400,000 distinct CDR3 sequences, about 18% of them seen just once. This clonotype was observed many times.

This receptor was taken from a man between 18 and 29 years old with Graves' ophthalmopathy. The chain carries TRBV7-9 and TRBJ1-2; D not resolved. The sequencing input was blood. CDR3: CASSSLWGYTF. The CDR3 bases are TGTGCCAGTTCCTCTCTATGGGGCTACACCTTC. The full variable domain, rest sourced from reference TRBV7-9 and TRBJ1-2, is DTGVSQNPRHKITKRGQNVTFRCDPISEHNRLYWYRQTLGQGPEFLTYFQNEAQLEKSRLLSDRFSAERPKGSFSTLEIQRTEQGDSAMYLCASSSLWGYTFGSGTRLTVV.